The next 6 T cell receptor beta chains were all read from a single sample in a study of regulatory T cells in long-lasting Graves disease. Time point given: persistent/refractory GD, antithyroid drugs over 5 years with positive TRAb. With RNA extracted from PBMCs as input, the TCR library was made. iRepertoire HTBI primers and Arm-PCR of CDR3 regions built TCR beta libraries. TCRdb re-called the multiplex PCR reads through MiXCR, storing one row per CDR3 protein. The table has fewer than 600,000 distinct CDR3 sequences, 22% seen once. This material consisted of peripheral blood mononuclear cells (PBMCs), taken when the disease was refractory, from a patient treated with antithyroid drugs. Receptors originate from a female donor with Graves disease.

This clonotype has just a few counts. This chain links TRBV30 with TRBJ1-2; TRBD1 agrees at 8 bases. The CDR3 length is 11 residues. The germline gives CDR1 GTSNPN, CDR2 SVGIG (reference sequence). The junction had 9 bases not matched to a gene; V was cut back by 5 bases and J by 13 bases. This CDR3 is CAWDATGEVTF. The DNA for the CDR3 is TGTGCCTGGGATGCGACAGGGGAGGTCACCTTC.

The table lists this clonotype with many counts. The rearrangement links TRBV6-1 to TRBJ1-2, with D unresolved. This CDR3 comprises 12 residues. Germline V CDR1 and CDR2: MNHNS, SASEGT. V was trimmed by 3 bases and J by 5 bases, leaving 7 bases between them. The CDR3: CASSEDGYGYTF. The CDR3 coding sequence is TGTGCCAGCAGTGAGGACGGGTATGGCTACACCTTC.

The chain links TRBV10-3 to TRBJ2-6; D gene ambiguous. Germline CDR1 reads ENHRY; CDR2 reads SYGVKD. The V end lost 9 bases, the J end lost 1 base, and 4 bases lay between the germline ends. The CDR3 consists of 12 residues. In nucleotides, the CDR3 is TGTGCCATTCTTTCTGGGGCCAACGTCCTGACTTTC. As protein: CAILSGANVLTF.

Ten or more counts support this clonotype. The rearrangement uses TRBV28 and TRBJ1-4; D is unclear. The ends were cut back, 10 bases at V and 0 bases at J, with 15 bases in the middle. There are 15 residues in the CDR3. From germline, CDR1 is MDHEN and CDR2 SYDVKM. CDR3 sequence: CATKQWFATNEKLFF. Here the CDR3 DNA reads TGTGCCACGAAGCAATGGTTTGCAACTAATGAAAAACTGTTTTTT.

This clonotype was seen a few times. This chain uses TRBV27 with TRBJ1-6; D perhaps matches TRBD1 (5 bases). Germline lookup yields CDR1 MNHEY and CDR2 SMNVEV (reference sequence). V dropped 7 bases and J dropped 6 bases, with 13 bases sitting between them. This CDR3 has 14 residues. Here the CDR3 DNA reads TGTGCCAGCACCCCGGGACGGTTTAATTCACCCCTCCACTTT. Translated, it gives CASTPGRFNSPLHF.

This clonotype has more than one count but fewer than ten. The J gene is TRBJ1-1, the V gene TRBV9, with D tentatively TRBD1 (6 bases). CDR3 length: 15 amino acids. CDR1 and CDR2 from the germline V gene are SGDLS and YYNGEE. V was trimmed by 0 bases and J by 0 bases, leaving 9 bases between them. The CDR3: CASSVGGGMNTEAFF. The CDR3 bases are TGTGCCAGCAGCGTAGGAGGGGGAATGAACACTGAAGCTTTCTTT.